This T cell receptor beta chain emerged from a study of T cells in narcolepsy (dated by TCRdb to between 2017 and 2018). Background for the entire study: The study enrolled patients with narcolepsy type 1 or type 2 (NT1, NT2) together with healthy control donors. Autoreactive T cells targeting hypocretin neuron self-antigens (hypocretin, TRIB2) were sought in narcolepsy patients, and TCR Vbeta sequencing was used to track clonotypes in blood and CSF. What the study reported, not specific to this receptor: Numbers of sequenced blood memory CD4+ clonotypes were comparable, averaging roughly 37,000 in patients and roughly 32,000 in controls. No sequences matching autoreactive T cell clones were present in some of the blood memory CD4+ repertoires from patients and controls. Autoreactive clonotypes were reported to be detected serially in the blood of the same patients and of different patients, but not in the blood of healthy controls. In plots comparing CSF and blood CD4+ T cell clonotypes from the same patient, HCRT-specific and TRIB2-specific autoreactive clonotypes were highlighted.

For TCR Vbeta sequencing, memory CD4+ T cells were sorted ex vivo from the peripheral blood of both healthy controls and narcolepsy patients. The library was prepared using the immunoSEQ multiplex PCR assay. As stored in TCRdb, this immuneACCESS dataset retains in-frame rearrangements with V and J assigned. A fraction of the clones does not appear; measured against another copy, unresolved V genes explain less than half of the discrepancy, and the remainder lacks a known reason. This sample comprises approximately 32,000 clones, around 87% of them detected only once. The ten largest clones capture around 0.9% of the sample. This clone occurred a few times. Its antigen remains undetermined. No base quality information exists; no much larger clone differs at one position. CDR1 is given as MNHNS and CDR2 as SASEGT, both from the germline V gene. From its cysteine to its phenylalanine, the CDR3 spans 14 amino acids. The sequence is cut down to CDR3 DNA, 42 bases in frame from base 1. Cut back by 3 bases and 4 bases, the V and J ends lie 12 bases apart.

This receptor was identified in a human donor with narcolepsy. Input material: CD45RA- memory CD4+ T cells from PBMCs. Explained via the paper, the cell subset or site label denotes: memory T cells sorted ex vivo from peripheral blood. This receptor chain uses TRBV6-1 and TRBJ1-2; TRBD1 is perhaps the D gene, given 6 matching bases. The DNA sequence is given as TGTGCCAGCAGTGAGGGGGGGGCAGGCTATGGCTACACCTTC. Translated, this is CASSEGGAGYGYTF.